The 22 T cell receptor beta chains given below trace back to one sample, sequenced in a study of blood T cell repertoires in COVID-19. TCRdb's table, derived via immunoSEQ multiplex PCR, lists solely in-frame clones and lacks some. The profile shows 230,000 or so clones, approximately 80% of them singletons. The sample taken for sequencing was peripheral blood. The receptors here all came from a woman older than 75 with COVID-19, enrolled during active disease.

The sample holds one count of this clone. This chain joins TRBV6-2 or TRBV6-3 and TRBJ1-6; TRBD1 is a possible D gene (6 bases). V lost 5 bases and J lost 5, with 16 bases in between. Germline assignment: CDR1 MNHEY and CDR2 SVGEGT. The CDR3 has 16 residues. The DNA of the CDR3 is TGTGCCAGCAGTCACAGGCGGGGGCCGGATAATTCACCCCTCCACTTT. Its protein product is CASSHRRGPDNSPLHF.

The CDR3 sequence is CASSYSIGRAKNIQYF. In DNA form, the CDR3 reads TGTGCCAGCAGTTACTCGATTGGGAGGGCCAAAAACATTCAGTACTTC. The chain uses TRBV6-5 and TRBJ2-4, with TRBD2 as a possible D gene (6 bases). With 0 bases removed from V and 1 base from J, the gap between germline ends came to 10 bases. CDR1 is MNHEY and CDR2 is SVGAGI in the germline V gene. The CDR3 contains 16 residues.

The genes are TRBV6-2 or TRBV6-3 and TRBJ2-1; weak D call: TRBD2 (5 bases). The CDR3 covers 13 residues. Germline CDR1 reads MNHEY; CDR2 reads SVGEGT. V gave up 0 bases and J gave up 12 bases, with 12 bases separating them. CDR3 sequence: CASSYSWEHRQFF. CDR3 coding DNA: TGTGCCAGCAGTTACTCGTGGGAGCACAGGCAGTTCTTC.

CDR3 loop: CASSRGQGLAKNIQYF. For the CDR3, the DNA is TGTGCCAGCAGCCGAGGACAGGGCCTAGCCAAAAACATTCAGTACTTC. The chain is built from TRBV27 and TRBJ2-4, with 8 bases aligning to TRBD1. Per the germline V gene, CDR1 is MNHEY and CDR2 is SMNVEV (reference sequence). CDR3 length equals 16 residues. V shed 6 bases and J 0 bases; nucleotides not matched to a gene: 7.

This sequence joins TRBV6-5 and TRBJ2-3; D is unresolved. The CDR3 covers 14 residues. With 0 bases removed from V and 5 bases from J, the gap between germline ends came to 9 bases. The germline V gene has CDR1 MNHEY and CDR2 SVGAGI. The CDR3: CASSYSMYGDTQYF. Written as DNA, the CDR3 is TGTGCCAGCAGTTACTCGATGTACGGAGATACGCAGTATTTT.

The genes are TRBV11-2 and TRBJ2-7; TRBD1 matches at 7 bases. CDR1 is SGHAT and CDR2 is FQNNGV in the germline V gene. The length of the CDR3 is 14 residues. V was clipped by 9 bases and J by 1 base; unmatched bases: 9. The CDR3 here is CASSPGTVSYEQYF. CDR3 in DNA: TGTGCCAGTTCTCCCGGGACAGTTTCCTACGAGCAGTACTTC.

This clone was seen a few times. V and J are TRBV18 and TRBJ2-3, with a tentative D call TRBD2 (6 bases). V lost 3 bases and J lost 2, with 18 bases in between. CDR3 length: 17 amino acids. The germline V gene encodes CDR1 KGHSH and CDR2 LQKENI. The CDR3 loop reads CASSPPGGGSHTDTQYF. In DNA form, the CDR3 reads TGTGCCAGCTCACCCCCAGGCGGAGGGTCCCACACAGATACGCAGTATTTT.

V is TRBV18 and J is TRBJ1-1; D is ambiguous. Germline loops: CDR1 KGHSH, CDR2 LQKENI. Trimming took 8 bases from V and 0 from J, leaving 10 bases between them. This CDR3 is 13 amino acids long. This CDR3 reads CASLFTVNTEAFF. Written as DNA, the CDR3 is TGTGCCAGCCTCTTCACAGTGAACACTGAAGCTTTCTTT.

V gene TRBV2 combines with J gene TRBJ1-1, with D hard to call. The CDR3 extends over 11 amino acids. The germline V and J ends were trimmed by 3 bases and 5 bases, with 4 bases remaining between them. CDR1 is SNHLY and CDR2 is FYNNEI in the germline V gene. CDR3: CASSESTEAFF. CDR3 in DNA: TGTGCCAGCAGTGAGTCTACTGAAGCTTTCTTT.

This chain connects TRBV9 to TRBJ1-4, with 8 nucleotides matching TRBD1. V dropped 3 bases and J dropped 1; count of bases not matched to a gene: 5. Germline loops: CDR1 SGDLS, CDR2 YYNGEE. The CDR3 consists of 16 residues. The CDR3 DNA follows: TGTGCCAGCAGCGGCGGACAGGGAGGAACTAATGAAAAACTGTTTTTT. Its translation is CASSGGQGGTNEKLFF.

The chain joins TRBV18 to TRBJ2-2; D uncertain. The CDR3 is 15 amino acids. The ends were cut back, 3 bases at V and 3 bases at J, with 11 bases in the middle. In germline, CDR1 is KGHSH, CDR2 LQKENI. DNA of the CDR3: TGTGCCAGCTCACCTATGATGGGCGACACCGGGGAGCTGTTTTTT. This encodes CASSPMMGDTGELFF.

This chain connects TRBV27 to TRBJ2-3, with D perhaps matching TRBD2 (5 bases). In germline, CDR1 is MNHEY, CDR2 SMNVEV (reference sequence). V lost 3 bases and J 4 bases, leaving 8 bases between the germline ends. The CDR3 runs to 13 residues. CDR3 in DNA: TGTGCCAGCAGTTTCTCCGGGGCAGATACGCAGTATTTT. Translating it yields CASSFSGADTQYF.

This clone has just one count. This chain uses TRBV24-1 with TRBJ2-7; TRBD1 matches at 8 bases. The CDR3 consists of 12 residues. Losses at the gene ends were 5 bases for V and 10 bases for J; bases not matched to a gene: 6. CDR1 and CDR2 from the germline V gene are KGHDR and SFDVKD. The chain's CDR3 is CATSATGGGQYF. The CDR3 DNA reads TGTGCCACCAGTGCTACAGGGGGTGGCCAGTACTTC.

Regarding this clone: Other DNA sequences from this sample encode an identical CDR3 as well. The V and J genes are TRBV7-9 and TRBJ1-5; possibly TRBD1 for D (6 bases). CDR1 and CDR2 (germline): SEHNR, FQNEAQ (reference sequence). CDR3 length: 13 amino acids. V dropped 6 bases and J dropped 4 bases, with 10 bases sitting between them. CDR3 DNA: TGTGCCAGCAGTTTTACAGGGAATCAGCCCCAGCATTTT. Translating it yields CASSFTGNQPQHF.

The chain has TRBV19 and TRBJ1-3; the match to TRBD1 covers 8 bases. V lost 7 bases and J lost 4; bases outside the gene matches: 6. Germline-derived CDR1 and CDR2 are LNHDA and SQIVND (reference sequence). The CDR3 is made up of 14 amino acids. The CDR3 loop is CASNLRTGGNTIYF. CDR3 in DNA: TGTGCCAGTAACCTCCGGACAGGGGGAAACACCATATATTTT.

The chain couples TRBV12-3 or TRBV12-4 to TRBJ2-3, with unresolved D. Trimming shortened V by 2 bases and J by 4 bases, and 4 bases separated the two germline ends. The CDR3 consists of 12 residues. The CDR3 protein is CASSLFSDTQYF. CDR3 DNA sequence: TGTGCCAGCAGTTTATTCTCAGATACGCAGTATTTT.

This clone was seen a handful of times. J is TRBJ2-7 and V is TRBV5-1; TRBD1 is a possible D gene (6 bases). Germline-derived CDR1 and CDR2 are SGHRS and YFSETQ. With 1 base removed from V and 0 bases from J, the gap between germline ends came to 8 bases. CDR3 length: 14 amino acids. The CDR3 is CASSLTGSSYEQYF. The CDR3, as DNA: TGCGCCAGCAGCTTGACAGGGAGCTCCTACGAGCAGTACTTC.

The CDR3 loop is CASSMSGQSLINQPQHF. The CDR3 DNA reads as TGTGCCAGTAGTATGTCAGGACAGAGCCTGATAAATCAGCCCCAGCATTTT. The V gene is TRBV19, the J gene TRBJ1-5; D possibly corresponds to TRBD1 (6 bases). The CDR3 sequence is 17 residues long. Germline loops: CDR1 LNHDA, CDR2 SQIVND (reference sequence). V dropped 3 bases and J dropped 4 bases, with 19 bases sitting between them.

This chain joins TRBV18 and TRBJ2-5; maybe TRBD2 (5 bases). The CDR3 is 13 residues long. V was pared by 3 bases and J by 5 bases, with 10 bases between. Per germline, CDR1 KGHSH and CDR2 LQKENI. The CDR3 coding sequence is TGTGCCAGCTCACCCGGCGGGCGGGAGACCCAGTACTTC. Amino acid sequence: CASSPGGRETQYF.

In this sample, this clone turned up a few times. This chain uses TRBV29-1 with TRBJ2-3; 8 bases agree with TRBD2. Germline loops: CDR1 SQVTM, CDR2 ANQGSEA. The V gene end was trimmed by 6 bases and the J gene end by 3 bases; junction bases not matched to a gene: 11. The CDR3 sequence is 15 residues long. The CDR3 region has the DNA TGCAGCGTCGCGGCCTTTAGCGGGGCGACAGATACGCAGTATTTT. Translation: CSVAAFSGATDTQYF.

V and J are TRBV10-3 and TRBJ1-2; 8 bases match TRBD1. CDR1 and CDR2 (germline): ENHRY, SYGVKD. The CDR3 is 16 amino acids. Trimming removed 0 bases from V and 5 bases from J; junction bases left unmatched: 8. CDR3 DNA sequence: TGTGCCATCAGTGAGTCGTCAGGGGGCGACCGATATGGCTACACCTTC. It codes for CAISESSGGDRYGYTF.

V is TRBV28 and J is TRBJ1-4; 9 bases are shared with TRBD1. There are 16 residues in the CDR3. J lost 8 bases, V lost 3 bases, and 10 bases had no gene match. Germline-derived CDR1 and CDR2 are MDHEN and SYDVKM. The CDR3 here is CASSFGQGKGGEKLFF. Here the CDR3 DNA reads TGTGCCAGCAGTTTCGGACAGGGGAAAGGGGGCGAAAAACTGTTTTTT.